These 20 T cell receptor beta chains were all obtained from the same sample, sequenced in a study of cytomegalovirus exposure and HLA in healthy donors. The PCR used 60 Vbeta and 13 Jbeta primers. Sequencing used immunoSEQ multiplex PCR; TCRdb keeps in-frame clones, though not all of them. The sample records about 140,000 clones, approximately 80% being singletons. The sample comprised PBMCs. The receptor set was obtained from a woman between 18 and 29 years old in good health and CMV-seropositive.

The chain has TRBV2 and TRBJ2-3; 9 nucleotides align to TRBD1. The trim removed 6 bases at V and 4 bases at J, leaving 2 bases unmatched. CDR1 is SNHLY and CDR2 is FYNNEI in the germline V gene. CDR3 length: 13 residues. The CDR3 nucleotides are TGTGCCAGCAGCGACAGGGGGTCAGATACGCAGTATTTT. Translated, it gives CASSDRGSDTQYF. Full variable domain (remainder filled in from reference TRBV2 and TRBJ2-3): EPEVTQTPSHQVTQMGQEVILRCVPISNHLYFYWYRQILGQKVEFLVSFYNNEISEKSEIFDDQFSVERPDGSNFTLKIRSTKLEDSAMYFCASSDRGSDTQYFGPGTRLTVL.

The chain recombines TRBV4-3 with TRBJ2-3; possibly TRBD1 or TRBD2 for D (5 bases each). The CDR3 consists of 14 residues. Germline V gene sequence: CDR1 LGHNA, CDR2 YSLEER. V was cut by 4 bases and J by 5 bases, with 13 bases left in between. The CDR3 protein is CASSREGHGDTQYF. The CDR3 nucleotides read TGCGCCAGCAGCCGAGAGGGGCACGGAGATACGCAGTATTTT.

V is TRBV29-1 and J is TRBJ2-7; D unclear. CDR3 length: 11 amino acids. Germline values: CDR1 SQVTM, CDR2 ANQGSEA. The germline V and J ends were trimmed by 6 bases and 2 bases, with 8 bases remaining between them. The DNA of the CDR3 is TGCAGCGTGACGGCGGCCTACGAGCAGTACTTC. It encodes CSVTAAYEQYF.

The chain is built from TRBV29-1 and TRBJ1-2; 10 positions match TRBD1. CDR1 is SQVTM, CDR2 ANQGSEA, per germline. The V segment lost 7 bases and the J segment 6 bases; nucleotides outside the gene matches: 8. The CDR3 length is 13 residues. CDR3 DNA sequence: TGCAGCGCCGAGACAGGGGGCGCTAATGGCTACACCTTC. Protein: CSAETGGANGYTF.

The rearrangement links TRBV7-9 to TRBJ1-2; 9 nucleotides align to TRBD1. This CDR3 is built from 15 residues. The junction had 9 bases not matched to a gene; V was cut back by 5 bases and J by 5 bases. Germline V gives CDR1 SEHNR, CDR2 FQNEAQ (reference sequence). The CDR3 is CASSPRDRVGYGYTF. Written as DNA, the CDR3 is TGTGCCAGCAGCCCCCGGGACAGGGTGGGATATGGCTACACCTTC.

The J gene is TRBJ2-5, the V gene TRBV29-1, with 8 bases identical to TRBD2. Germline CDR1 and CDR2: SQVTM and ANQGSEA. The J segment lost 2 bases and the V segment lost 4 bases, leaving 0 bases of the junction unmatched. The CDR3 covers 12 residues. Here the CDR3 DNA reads TGCAGCGTTGGACTAGCGCAAGAGACCCAGTACTTC. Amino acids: CSVGLAQETQYF.

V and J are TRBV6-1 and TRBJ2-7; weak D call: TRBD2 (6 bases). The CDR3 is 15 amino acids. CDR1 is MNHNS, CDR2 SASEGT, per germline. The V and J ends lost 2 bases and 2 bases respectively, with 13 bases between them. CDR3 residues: CASSEFASETYEQYF. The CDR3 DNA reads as TGTGCCAGCAGTGAATTCGCTAGCGAGACCTACGAGCAGTACTTC.

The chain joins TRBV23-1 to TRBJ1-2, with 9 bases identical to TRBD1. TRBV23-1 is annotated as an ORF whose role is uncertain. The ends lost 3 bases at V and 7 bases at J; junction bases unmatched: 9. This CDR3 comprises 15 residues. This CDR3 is CASSHPWGQGSGYTF. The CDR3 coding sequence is TGCGCCAGCAGTCATCCCTGGGGACAGGGAAGTGGCTACACCTTC.

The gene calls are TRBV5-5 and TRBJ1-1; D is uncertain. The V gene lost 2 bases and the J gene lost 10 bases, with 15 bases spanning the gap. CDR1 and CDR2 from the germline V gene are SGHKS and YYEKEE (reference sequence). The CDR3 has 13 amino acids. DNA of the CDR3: TGTGCCAGCAGCTTAGGGTCTTCTGGGAGAGCTTTCTTT. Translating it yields CASSLGSSGRAFF.

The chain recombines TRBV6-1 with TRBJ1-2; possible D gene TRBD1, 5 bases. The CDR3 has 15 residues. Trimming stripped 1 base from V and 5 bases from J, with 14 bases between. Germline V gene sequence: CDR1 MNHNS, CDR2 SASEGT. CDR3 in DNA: TGTGCCAGCAGTGAAGAAGAAGGGGCGCGATATGGCTACACCTTC. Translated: CASSEEEGARYGYTF.

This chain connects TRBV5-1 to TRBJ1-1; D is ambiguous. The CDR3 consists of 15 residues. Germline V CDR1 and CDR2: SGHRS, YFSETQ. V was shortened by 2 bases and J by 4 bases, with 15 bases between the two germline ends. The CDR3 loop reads CASSFQRGVGTEAFF. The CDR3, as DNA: TGCGCCAGCAGCTTCCAGCGCGGGGTTGGCACTGAAGCTTTCTTT.

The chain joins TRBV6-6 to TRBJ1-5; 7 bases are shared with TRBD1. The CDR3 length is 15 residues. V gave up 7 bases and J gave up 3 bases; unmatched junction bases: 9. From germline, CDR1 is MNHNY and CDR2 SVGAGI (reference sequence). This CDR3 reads CASTLFGTVNQPQHF. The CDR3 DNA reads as TGTGCCAGCACACTATTCGGGACAGTCAATCAGCCCCAGCATTTT.

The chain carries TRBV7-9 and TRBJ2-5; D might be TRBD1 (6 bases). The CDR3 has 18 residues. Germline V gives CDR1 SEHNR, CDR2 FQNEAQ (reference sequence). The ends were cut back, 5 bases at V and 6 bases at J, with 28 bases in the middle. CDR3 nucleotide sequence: TGTGCCAGCAGCCCGGACAGTGGCCCAGGGGACACATCGAAGACCCAGTACTTC. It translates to CASSPDSGPGDTSKTQYF.

The chain's CDR3 is CAISPGQGKEPQHF. For the CDR3, the DNA is TGTGCCATCAGCCCGGGACAGGGAAAGGAGCCCCAGCATTTT. This chain joins TRBV10-3 and TRBJ1-5, with 9 bases matching TRBD1. This CDR3 has 14 residues. The germline V gene encodes CDR1 ENHRY and CDR2 SYGVKD. V lost 6 bases to trimming and J lost 8 bases; unmatched junction nucleotides: 8.

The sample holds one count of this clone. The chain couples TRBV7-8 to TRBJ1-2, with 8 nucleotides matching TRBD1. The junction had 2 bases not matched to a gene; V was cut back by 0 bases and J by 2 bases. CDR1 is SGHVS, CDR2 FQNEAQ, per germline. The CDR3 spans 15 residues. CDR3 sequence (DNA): TGTGCCAGCAGCTTAGCAGCAGGGGGCAACTATGGCTACACCTTC. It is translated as CASSLAAGGNYGYTF.

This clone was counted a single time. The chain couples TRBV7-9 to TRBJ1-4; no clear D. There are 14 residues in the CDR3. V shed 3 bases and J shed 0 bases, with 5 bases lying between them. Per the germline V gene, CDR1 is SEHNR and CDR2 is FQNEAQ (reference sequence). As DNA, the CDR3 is TGTGCCAGCAGCTTCCTCGCAACTAATGAAAAACTGTTTTTT. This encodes CASSFLATNEKLFF.

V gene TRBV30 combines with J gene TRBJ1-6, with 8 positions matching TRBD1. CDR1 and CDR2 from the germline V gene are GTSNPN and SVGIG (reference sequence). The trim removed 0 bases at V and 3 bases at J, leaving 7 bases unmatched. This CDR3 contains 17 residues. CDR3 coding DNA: TGTGCCTGGAGTGTTGATCGGACAGGGCTCTATAATTCACCCCTCCACTTT. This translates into CAWSVDRTGLYNSPLHF.

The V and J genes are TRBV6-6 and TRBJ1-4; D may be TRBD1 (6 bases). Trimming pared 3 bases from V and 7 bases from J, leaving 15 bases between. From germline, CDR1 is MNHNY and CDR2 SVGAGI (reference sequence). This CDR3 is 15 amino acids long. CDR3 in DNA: TGTGCCAGCAGTTATACGGCCGCCAGGGGTGAAAAACTGTTTTTT. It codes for CASSYTAARGEKLFF.

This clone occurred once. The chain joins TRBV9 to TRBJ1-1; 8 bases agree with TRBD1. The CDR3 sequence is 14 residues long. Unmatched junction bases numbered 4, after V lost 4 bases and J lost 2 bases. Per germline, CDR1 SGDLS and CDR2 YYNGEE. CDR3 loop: CASSLGQVNTEAFF. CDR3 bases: TGTGCCAGCAGCCTGGGACAGGTTAACACTGAAGCTTTCTTT.

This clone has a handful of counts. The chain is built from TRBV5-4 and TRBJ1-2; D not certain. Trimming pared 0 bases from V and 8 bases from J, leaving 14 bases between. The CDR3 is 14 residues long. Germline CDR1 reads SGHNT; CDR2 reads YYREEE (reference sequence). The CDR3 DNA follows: TGTGCCAGCAGCTTGGTGGGAGATTCGGGAGGCTACACCTTC. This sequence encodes CASSLVGDSGGYTF.